This record concerns one T cell receptor (beta chain) sequence. After template switching added a universal primer site, the resulting cDNA carried unique molecular identifiers. TCRdb analysed the 5' RACE reads with MiXCR anew, one entry per CDR3 protein. The sample consists of roughly 1.6 million distinct CDR3 sequences, roughly a third of them appearing once. Germline CDR1 reads LGHNA; CDR2 reads YNFKEQ. V was cut by 2 bases and J by 6 bases, with 12 bases left in between. The CDR3 has 14 residues. These data originate in a study of identical twins. The material sequenced was cord blood. The V call is TRBV4-2, the J call TRBJ2-3; maybe TRBD1 (6 bases). The TCR sequence derives from a newborn girl in good health. The CDR3 loop reads CASSQSPQGDTQYF. DNA of the CDR3: TGTGCCAGCAGCCAAAGCCCCCAGGGGGATACGCAGTATTTT.